These T cell receptor beta chains were read from a single sample in a study of blood T cell repertoires in COVID-19. Sequenced by immunoSEQ multiplex PCR; TCRdb stores in-frame clones only, minus some. The sample has hundreds of thousands of clones, around four fifths seen once. The sample comprised peripheral blood. The receptor set was obtained from a man aged 25-45 years with active or convalescent COVID-19. The CDR3 runs from the conserved cysteine through the conserved F or W.

V gene: TRBV19; J gene: TRBJ1-1; CDR3 protein: CASSITQILGVTEAFF
V gene: TRBV4-3; J gene: TRBJ1-6; CDR3 protein: CASSQDSGGPGSPLHF
V gene: TRBV11-3; J gene: TRBJ1-2; CDR3 protein: CASSLSLPGSGGYTF
V gene: TRBV6-5; J gene: TRBJ1-2; CDR3 protein: CAIGDREGLSGYTF
V gene: TRBV4-1; J gene: TRBJ2-5; CDR3 protein: CASSQGTLKETQYF
V gene: TRBV27; J gene: TRBJ2-3; CDR3 protein: CASTSPNLAGRADTQYF
V gene: TRBV2; J gene: TRBJ1-5; CDR3 protein: CASRRTLQQPQHF
V gene: TRBV6-5; J gene: TRBJ2-5; CDR3 protein: CASRSRGWETQYF
V gene: TRBV5-1; J gene: TRBJ1-1; CDR3 protein: CASSGGTGSTEAFF
V gene: TRBV5-1; J gene: TRBJ2-4; CDR3 protein: CASKAGGTKNIQYF
V gene: TRBV5-5; J gene: TRBJ2-3; CDR3 protein: CASSRDSGEGTDTQYF
V gene: TRBV29-1; J gene: TRBJ1-4; CDR3 protein: CSAPRTGWEKLFF
V gene: TRBV27; J gene: TRBJ2-1; CDR3 protein: CASTPLLRTNSRYNEQFF
V gene: TRBV30; J gene: TRBJ1-2; CDR3 protein: CAWNDGDHGYTF
V gene: TRBV7-6; J gene: TRBJ2-7; CDR3 protein: CASSYAGTSAHEQYF
V gene: TRBV14; J gene: TRBJ1-1; CDR3 protein: CASSQAENTEAFF
V gene: TRBV5-1; J gene: TRBJ2-3; CDR3 protein: CASSPRQGGTQYF
V gene: TRBV2; J gene: TRBJ2-7; CDR3 protein: CASRTTSGGAYEQYF
V gene: TRBV7-2; J gene: TRBJ1-5; CDR3 protein: CASSPGQGVHQPQHF
V gene: TRBV29-1; J gene: TRBJ2-1; CDR3 protein: CSVPPSPVEFF
V gene: TRBV19; J gene: TRBJ2-1; CDR3 protein: CASSIGPLAGSYNEQFF
V gene: TRBV4-1; J gene: TRBJ1-6; CDR3 protein: CASSLDRADSPLHF
V gene: TRBV27; J gene: TRBJ2-1; CDR3 protein: CASAWVSGVSYNEQFF
V gene: TRBV6-2/TRBV6-3; J gene: TRBJ1-3; CDR3 protein: CASSLGPDRGRGNTIYF
V gene: TRBV19; J gene: TRBJ1-4; CDR3 protein: CASSMGIPEKLFF
V gene: TRBV27; J gene: TRBJ2-5; CDR3 protein: CASSSLDRGGLETQYF
V gene: TRBV19; J gene: TRBJ1-5; CDR3 protein: CASSIDSGMGNQPQHF
V gene: TRBV28; J gene: TRBJ2-7; CDR3 protein: CASSVAGLEQYF
V gene: TRBV28; J gene: TRBJ2-2; CDR3 protein: CASSFPSPPGENTGELFF
V gene: TRBV28; J gene: TRBJ2-2; CDR3 protein: CASSIRDRSTGELFF
V gene: TRBV5-8; J gene: TRBJ1-2; CDR3 protein: CASSFKRTGGSGYTF
V gene: TRBV5-1; J gene: TRBJ2-3; CDR3 protein: CASSTGQSTDTQYF
V gene: TRBV18; J gene: TRBJ2-3; CDR3 protein: CASSQRQVLDTQYF